This TCR beta chain was recorded in a study of blood T cells in healthy people across ages. V lost 9 bases and J lost 2, with 13 bases in between. Germline CDR1 reads SGHVS; CDR2 reads FNYEAQ. This CDR3 spans 14 amino acids. Primers used in a second PCR of roughly 7 to 12 cycles were a sample-barcoded 5' primer and a J-beta primer mix. Using its own MiXCR run on the 5' RACE reads, TCRdb lists one record per CDR3 protein. The profile covers fewer than 650,000 distinct CDR3 sequences, with 25% to 35% appearing a single time and approximately 3.5% taken by the ten largest. This clonotype was counted between two and nine times. The data also belong to a second study, concerning T cells of mothers and their children.

The sequenced sample consisted of blood. The TCR sequence derives from a boy between 2 and 10 years old in good health. The genes are TRBV7-6 and TRBJ1-4; D gene ambiguous. The DNA of the CDR3 is TGTGCCAGGTTCCGCCGGGCGACTAATGAAAAACTGTTTTTT. Its protein product is CARFRRATNEKLFF.